This T cell receptor (beta chain) is from a study of blood T cells in healthy people across ages. Whole-study results and caveats: A greater number of naive CD4+ cells and higher diversity distinguished long-lived donors from aged donors.

PCR was performed a second time for roughly 6 to 12 cycles using a sample-barcoded 5' primer and a J-beta primer mix. Each CDR3 protein is one row after TCRdb ran MiXCR on the 5' RACE reads. This sample has 1.5 million to 1.8 million distinct CDR3 sequences; approximately 43% occur once, and the top ten carry approximately 4%. About this clonotype itself: Its antigen is currently unknown.

CDR1 is SGHAT, CDR2 FQNNGV, per germline. The CDR3 covers 15 residues. The V and J ends lost 7 bases and 5 bases, in that order; junction bases with no gene match: 13. The source of this sequence is a woman between 18 and 29 years old in good health. The source material was blood. The gene calls are TRBV11-2 and TRBJ2-5; TRBD2 aligns across 7 bases. The CDR3 protein is CASIGGGQLVETQYF. CDR3 nucleotides: TGTGCCAGCATTGGGGGGGGTCAATTGGTCGAGACCCAGTACTTC.